The clone carrying this T cell receptor (beta chain) came up a few times. Its antigen is still unknown. The data belong to a study of T-cell memory formation after mild COVID-19. Study-level background: Across donors, TCR clusters were largely donor specific. Whole-study results and caveats: Specificity for SARS-CoV-2 was not confirmed among the second-wave clones peaking on day 37. Clones contracting over day 15 to 85 were CD4/CD8 balanced, with later expanders leaning CD4+.

5'RACE primed at constant segments yielded TCR alpha and TCR beta cDNA libraries bearing sample barcodes and UMIs. A single record per CDR3 protein comes from TCRdb applying MiXCR to the 5' RACE reads. The sample records 530,000 or so distinct CDR3 sequences, around 15% being singletons. The CDR3 spans 17 residues. J was trimmed by 5 bases and V by 1 base; bases with no gene match: 10. Looked up from germline, CDR1 is MGHDK and CDR2 is SYGVNS. The receptor comes from an adult woman who had mild COVID-19 (a few samples of this study predate the infection). Cell type and time point are not known. The rearrangement links TRBV25-1 to TRBJ2-5; TRBD2 agrees at 10 bases. Specimen: PBMCs or a T cell subset sorted from them (not recorded which). The CDR3 DNA reads as TGTGCCAGCAGTGAATGGGTAGCGGGAGGACCCAGGGAGACCCAGTACTTC. Its translation: CASSEWVAGGPRETQYF. Complete variable domain (other parts from reference TRBV25-1 and TRBJ2-5): EADIYQTPRYLVIGTGKKITLECSQTMGHDKMYWYQQDPGMELHLIHYSYGVNSTEKGDLSSESTVSRIRTEHFPLTLESARPSHTSQYLCASSEWVAGGPRETQYFGPGTRLLVL.